Below, 22 T cell receptor beta chains from the same sample are listed, as sequenced in a study of T cell responses to AZD1222 COVID-19 vaccine. The protocol was immunoSEQ multiplex PCR, while the TCRdb copy is restricted to in-frame clones and leaves out a portion. The table lists 180,000 or so clones, around 90% of them singletons. The source material was peripheral blood, sampled 28 days after the second AZD1222 dose. The receptors stem from an adult who received the AZD1222 COVID-19 vaccine.

This chain joins TRBV7-8 and TRBJ2-1; D ambiguous. The CDR3 length is 11 residues. The germline V gene has CDR1 SGHVS and CDR2 FQNEAQ. V shed 5 bases and J shed 10 bases, with 9 bases lying between them. The CDR3 DNA reads as TGTGCCAGCAGCCCTTTGGAAGAGCAGTTCTTC. Translating gives CASSPLEEQFF.

V gene TRBV5-8 combines with J gene TRBJ1-1; D unclear. The germline gives CDR1 SGHTS, CDR2 YDEGEE. The germline V and J ends were trimmed by 2 bases and 11 bases, with 13 bases remaining between them. The CDR3 is 12 amino acids. The CDR3 loop is CASSFMETVAFF. In DNA, the CDR3 is TGTGCCAGCAGCTTCATGGAGACTGTGGCTTTCTTT.

The J gene is TRBJ1-5, the V gene TRBV28, with a weak D call TRBD1 (6 bases). The germline V gene encodes CDR1 MDHEN and CDR2 SYDVKM. Trimming took off 2 bases at V and 7 bases at J, with 6 bases between the two ends. The length of the CDR3 is 12 residues. The CDR3 loop reads CASSLQGQPQHF. The CDR3 nucleotides are TGTGCCAGCAGTTTACAGGGGCAGCCCCAGCATTTT.

The chain joins TRBV5-6 to TRBJ1-1, with D perhaps matching TRBD1 (5 bases). Trimming removed 4 bases at V and 3 bases at J, with 13 bases between. The CDR3 is 14 amino acids. The germline gives CDR1 SGHDT, CDR2 YYEEEE. This CDR3 is CASSIQGIDTEAFF. CDR3 sequence (DNA): TGTGCCAGCAGCATCCAGGGTATTGACACTGAAGCTTTCTTT.

V is TRBV9 and J is TRBJ2-1, with 14 bases matching TRBD2. The CDR3 runs to 17 residues. CDR1 SGDLS and CDR2 YYNGEE come from the germline V gene. V lost 0 bases to trimming and J lost 7 bases; unmatched junction nucleotides: 6. CDR3 in amino acids: CASSVGKGLAGVNEQFF. The CDR3, as DNA: TGTGCCAGCAGCGTAGGGAAGGGACTAGCGGGAGTTAATGAGCAGTTCTTC.

The CDR3 region is CSASQALAAIQETQYF. The CDR3 DNA reads as TGCAGTGCTAGTCAGGCGCTAGCGGCCATCCAAGAGACCCAGTACTTC. The rearrangement joins TRBV20-1 to TRBJ2-5; 7 bases align to TRBD2. The CDR3 has 16 amino acids. Trimming at V came to 3 bases and at J to 1 base, leaving 11 bases not matched to a gene. CDR1 is DFQATT, CDR2 SNEGSKA, per germline (reference sequence).

The chain employs TRBV7-2 and TRBJ2-2, with 7 bases aligning to TRBD1. V was pared by 1 base and J by 0 bases, with 2 bases of the junction left unmatched. This CDR3 contains 16 residues. CDR1 and CDR2 (germline): SGHTA, FQGNSA. CDR3 DNA sequence: TGTGCCAGCAGCTTAGGAGGGGGCCCGAACACCGGGGAGCTGTTTTTT. It yields the protein CASSLGGGPNTGELFF. Combining the CDR3 with reference TRBV7-2 and TRBJ2-2 gives the whole variable domain GAGVSQSPSNKVTEKGKDVELRCDPISGHTALYWYRQSLGQGLEFLIYFQGNSAPDKSGLPSDRFSAERTGGSVSTLTIQRTQQEDSAVYLCASSLGGGPNTGELFFGEGSRLTVL.

This clone occurred a few times. The rearrangement uses TRBV5-4 and TRBJ1-4; D might be TRBD1 (6 bases). The CDR3 sequence is 16 residues long. In germline, CDR1 is SGHNT, CDR2 YYREEE (reference sequence). The ends were cut back, 0 bases at V and 8 bases at J, with 17 bases in the middle. The CDR3 protein is CASSLAGRGGGEKLFF. DNA for the CDR3: TGTGCCAGCAGCTTGGCGGGCAGGGGTGGCGGGGAAAAACTGTTTTTT.

This clone was detected once. The V call is TRBV6-5, the J call TRBJ2-1; 7 positions match TRBD2. The germline V gene encodes CDR1 MNHEY and CDR2 SVGAGI. V trimming: 5 bases; J trimming: 7 bases; junction bases outside the gene matches: 8. This CDR3 comprises 14 residues. This CDR3 reads CASSIGWEGNEQFF. Written as DNA, the CDR3 is TGTGCCAGCAGTATTGGGTGGGAGGGAAATGAGCAGTTCTTC.

This chain links TRBV19 with TRBJ1-4; 7 bases agree with TRBD1. The germline V gene has CDR1 LNHDA and CDR2 SQIVND (reference sequence). Losses at the gene ends were 10 bases for V and 7 bases for J; bases not matched to a gene: 12. The CDR3 spans 14 residues. CDR3 region: CATNGRGPGEKLFF. The CDR3 nucleotides read TGTGCCACCAACGGAAGGGGGCCAGGTGAAAAACTGTTTTTT.

The chain is built from TRBV3-1 (or the pseudogene TRBV3-2) and TRBJ2-3; D is possibly TRBD2 (5 bases). Per the germline V gene, CDR1 is LGHDT and CDR2 is YNNKEL (reference sequence). This CDR3 is 16 amino acids long. V was shortened by 1 base and J by 7 bases, with 18 bases between the two germline ends. CDR3 protein: CASSQGYGLSTYTQYF. CDR3 coding DNA: TGTGCCAGCAGCCAAGGGTACGGACTCAGCACTTATACGCAGTATTTT.

The chain employs TRBV6-6 and TRBJ1-1; a weak D match, TRBD1 (6 bases). This CDR3 is built from 12 residues. The germline CDR1 and CDR2 sequences are MNHNY and SVGAGI (reference sequence). Trimming removed 6 bases from V and 9 bases from J, with 14 bases in between. This CDR3 reads CASSNLGDKAFF. Written as DNA, the CDR3 is TGTGCCAGCAGCAACCTCGGGGACAAAGCTTTCTTT.

The chain uses TRBV24-1 and TRBJ1-6; 9 bases line up with TRBD1. The germline CDR1 and CDR2 sequences are KGHDR and SFDVKD. V trimming: 2 bases; J trimming: 8 bases; junction bases outside the gene matches: 6. CDR3 size: 16 residues. The CDR3 reads CATSDSQGARHSPLHF. The DNA of the CDR3 is TGTGCCACCAGTGATTCACAGGGGGCAAGGCATTCACCCCTCCACTTT.

The chain links TRBV4-1 to TRBJ2-2; no reliable D call. The CDR3 loop spans 16 amino acids. CDR1 MGHRA and CDR2 YSYEKL come from the germline V gene. V gave up 5 bases and J gave up 1 base, with 14 bases separating them. CDR3 sequence: CASSGVGFLNTGELFF. The CDR3 region has the DNA TGCGCCAGCAGCGGAGTGGGATTCCTGAACACCGGGGAGCTGTTTTTT.

V usage is TRBV6-4 and J usage is TRBJ2-2, with D unresolved. The CDR3 sequence is 15 residues long. CDR1 MRHNA and CDR2 SNTAGT come from the germline V gene. V lost 0 bases, J lost 1 base, and 6 bases lay in between. For the CDR3, the DNA is TGTGCCAGCAGTGACTCGAAGGGGAACACCGGGGAGCTGTTTTTT. Encoded protein: CASSDSKGNTGELFF.

The V gene is TRBV5-6, the J gene TRBJ1-4; 9 bases map to TRBD1. The CDR3 has 14 residues. The germline V gene has CDR1 SGHDT and CDR2 YYEEEE. V lost 4 bases, J lost 5 bases, and 3 bases stayed unmatched. The CDR3 sequence is CASSRTGENEKLFF. The CDR3 nucleotides are TGTGCCAGCAGCCGGACAGGGGAAAATGAAAAACTGTTTTTT.

The rearrangement uses TRBV5-1 and TRBJ2-2; TRBD1 matches at 11 bases. J gave up 4 bases and V 7 bases, and 9 bases lay outside the gene matches. Germline loops: CDR1 SGHRS, CDR2 YFSETQ. This CDR3 region has 16 residues. The DNA of the CDR3 is TGCGCCAGCGGAGGAGGGACAGGGGGTACCACCGGGGAGCTGTTTTTT. Its protein is CASGGGTGGTTGELFF.

The rearrangement links TRBV11-3 to TRBJ2-1; TRBD1 matches at 10 bases. The CDR3 has 16 residues. The V segment lost 2 bases and the J segment 4 bases; nucleotides outside the gene matches: 5. In germline, CDR1 is SGHNT, CDR2 YENEEA. CDR3 loop: CASSLFGDRGYNEQFF. The CDR3 coding sequence is TGTGCCAGCAGCTTATTCGGGGACAGGGGATACAATGAGCAGTTCTTC.

The gene calls are TRBV18 and TRBJ2-3; no reliable D call. Germline values: CDR1 KGHSH, CDR2 LQKENI. This CDR3 comprises 13 residues. V was clipped by 0 bases and J by 3 bases, with 4 bases between them. CDR3 sequence (DNA): TGTGCCAGCTCACCACCGGCGACAGATACGCAGTATTTT. Translation: CASSPPATDTQYF.

This sequence joins TRBV11-2 and TRBJ1-6, with D hard to call. The CDR3 is 14 residues long. Per the germline V gene, CDR1 is SGHAT and CDR2 is FQNNGV. V lost 3 bases, J lost 8 bases, and 11 bases lay in between. The DNA of the CDR3 is TGTGCCAGCAGCTTTTCCAGGAGTCATTCACCCCTCCACTTT. Its protein product is CASSFSRSHSPLHF.

In its sample, this clone was seen once. This chain joins TRBV6-4 and TRBJ2-3, with D unresolved. CDR3 size: 13 residues. V lost 0 bases to trimming and J lost 8 bases, with 9 bases between them. CDR1 MRHNA and CDR2 SNTAGT come from the germline V gene. CDR3 residues: CASSDSRGSTQYF. CDR3 nucleotide sequence: TGTGCCAGCAGTGACTCGAGAGGTAGTACGCAGTATTTT.

This rearrangement joins TRBV14 to TRBJ1-1, with a tentative D call TRBD1 (6 bases). Germline-derived CDR1 and CDR2 are SGHDN and FVKESK. This CDR3 spans 19 amino acids. Trimming cost V 4 bases and J 0 bases, with 24 bases left between them. The CDR3: CASSPPGAEDYPMNTEAFF. The CDR3 DNA reads as TGTGCCAGCAGCCCCCCAGGGGCAGAAGACTACCCCATGAACACTGAAGCTTTCTTT.